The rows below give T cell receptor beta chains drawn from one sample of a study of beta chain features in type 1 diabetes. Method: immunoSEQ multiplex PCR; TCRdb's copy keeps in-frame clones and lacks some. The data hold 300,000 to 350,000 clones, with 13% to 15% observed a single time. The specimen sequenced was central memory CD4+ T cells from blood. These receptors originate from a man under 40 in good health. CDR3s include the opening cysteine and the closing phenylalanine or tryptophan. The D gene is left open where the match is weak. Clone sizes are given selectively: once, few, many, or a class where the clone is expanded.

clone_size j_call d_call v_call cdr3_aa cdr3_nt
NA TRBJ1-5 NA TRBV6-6 CASSIGGTVSNQPQHF TGTGCCAGCAGCATTGGGGGAACGGTTAGCAATCAGCCCCAGCATTTT
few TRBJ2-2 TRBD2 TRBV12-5 CASGLASGGPTGELFF TGTGCTAGTGGTTTGGCTAGCGGGGGCCCTACCGGGGAGCTGTTTTTT
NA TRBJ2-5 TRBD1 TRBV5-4 CASSGKVGTAQETQYF TGTGCCAGCAGCGGAAAAGTAGGGACAGCTCAAGAGACCCAGTACTTC
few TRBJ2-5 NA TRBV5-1 CASREVFRETQYF TGCGCCAGCAGAGAGGTTTTTCGAGAGACCCAGTACTTC
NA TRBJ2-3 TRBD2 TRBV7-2 CASSLERGSTQYF TGTGCCAGCAGCCTCGAGCGGGGGTCTACGCAGTATTTT
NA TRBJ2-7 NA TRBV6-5 CASSLGQFYEQYF TGTGCCAGCAGTTTGGGACAATTCTACGAGCAGTACTTC
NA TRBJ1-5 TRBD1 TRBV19 CASSPRDRGFQPQHF TGTGCCAGTAGCCCACGGGACAGGGGGTTTCAGCCCCAGCATTTT
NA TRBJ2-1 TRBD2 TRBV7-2 CASSLVGRGRAGYNEQFF TGTGCCAGCAGCTTAGTAGGACGGGGGAGGGCGGGGTACAATGAGCAGTTCTTC
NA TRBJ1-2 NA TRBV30 CAWSGGRGGYTF TGTGCCTGGAGTGGGGGGAGGGGTGGCTACACCTTC
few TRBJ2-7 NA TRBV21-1 CASSKGGRYEQYF TGTGCCAGCAGCAAAGGGGGACGCTACGAGCAGTACTTC
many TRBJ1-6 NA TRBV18 CASSRNEGRGPDYHF TGTGCCAGCTCACGAAATGAAGGTCGTGGGCCGGACTACCACTTT
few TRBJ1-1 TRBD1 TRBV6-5 CASSFARQGSTEAFF TGTGCCAGCAGTTTTGCTCGACAGGGGAGCACTGAAGCTTTCTTT
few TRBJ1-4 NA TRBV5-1 CASSRTEPNEKLFF TGCGCCAGCAGCCGGACGGAACCTAATGAAAAACTGTTTTTT
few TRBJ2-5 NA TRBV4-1 CASSQVGGKETQYF TGCGCCAGCAGCCAAGTTGGGGGGAAGGAGACCCAGTACTTC
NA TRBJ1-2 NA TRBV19 CASSIRPGRIGGYTF TGTGCCAGTAGTATCCGCCCCGGCAGGATAGGTGGCTACACCTTC
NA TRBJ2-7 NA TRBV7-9 CASSHRTAISYEQYF TGTGCCAGCAGCCATAGGACAGCTATTTCCTACGAGCAGTACTTC
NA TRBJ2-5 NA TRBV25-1 CASSAPGTLDAGQYF TGTGCCAGCAGTGCCCCCGGGACACTGGACGCGGGCCAGTACTTC
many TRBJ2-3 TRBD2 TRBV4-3 CASSRGTSGTSTDTQYF TGCGCCAGCAGCCGGGGTACTAGCGGGACAAGCACAGATACGCAGTATTTT
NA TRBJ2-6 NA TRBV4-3 CASSQDRTNVLTF TGCGCCAGCAGCCAAGATCGGACCAACGTCCTGACTTTC
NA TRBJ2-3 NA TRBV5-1 CASRGGPLGDTQYF TGCGCCAGCAGAGGGGGACCCTTGGGAGATACGCAGTATTTT
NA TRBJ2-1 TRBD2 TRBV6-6 CASSPRGGSYNEQFF TGTGCCAGCAGCCCGCGGGGGGGCTCCTACAATGAGCAGTTCTTC
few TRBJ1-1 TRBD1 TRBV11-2 CASSPTRTGGDEAFF TGTGCCAGCAGCCCTACCCGGACAGGGGGCGACGAAGCTTTCTTT
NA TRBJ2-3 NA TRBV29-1 CSVGHSRTDTQYF TGCAGCGTTGGTCATTCCAGGACAGATACGCAGTATTTT
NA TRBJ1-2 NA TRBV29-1 CSVGGNYGYTF TGCAGCGTTGGAGGCAACTATGGCTACACCTTC
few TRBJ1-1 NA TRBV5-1 CASSRRGEASTEAFF TGCGCCAGCAGCCGAAGAGGGGAGGCGAGCACTGAAGCTTTCTTT
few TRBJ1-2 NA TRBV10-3 CATRGGGLDGYTF TGTGCCACCCGAGGGGGGGGCCTGGATGGCTACACCTTC
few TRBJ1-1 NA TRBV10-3 CAISESRGLGTEAFF TGTGCCATCAGTGAGTCGCGGGGGCTTGGCACTGAAGCTTTCTTT
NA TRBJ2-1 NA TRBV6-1 CASRGDLSYNEQFF TGTGCCAGCAGGGGGGACCTCTCCTACAATGAGCAGTTCTTC
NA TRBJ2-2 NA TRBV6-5 CASTTRGAGELFF TGTGCCAGCACAACTAGGGGGGCCGGGGAGCTGTTTTTT
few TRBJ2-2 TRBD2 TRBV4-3 CASSQVGRGNGELFF TGCGCCAGCAGCCAAGTCGGGCGGGGGAACGGGGAGCTGTTTTTT
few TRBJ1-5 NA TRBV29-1 CSVNQVGQPQHF TGCAGCGTGAACCAAGTAGGCCAGCCCCAGCATTTT
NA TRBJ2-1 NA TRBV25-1 CASTNGVAYNEQFF TGTGCCAGCACGAACGGGGTCGCCTACAATGAGCAGTTCTTC
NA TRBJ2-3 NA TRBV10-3 CAISEPKAHTDTQYF TGTGCCATCAGTGAGCCCAAAGCGCACACAGATACGCAGTATTTT
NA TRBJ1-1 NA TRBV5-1 CASSLVGTGGGSEAFF TGCGCCAGCAGCTTGGTAGGGACCGGGGGCGGGAGTGAAGCTTTCTTT
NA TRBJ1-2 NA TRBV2 CASSEAIAGYGYTF TGTGCCAGCAGTGAGGCGATAGCGGGCTATGGCTACACCTTC
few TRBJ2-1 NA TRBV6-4 CARPRANSYNEQFF TGTGCCAGGCCGAGGGCTAACTCCTACAATGAGCAGTTCTTC
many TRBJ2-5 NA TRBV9 CASSDGTLARGTQYF TGTGCCAGCAGCGACGGTACGCTAGCGCGAGGGACCCAGTACTTC
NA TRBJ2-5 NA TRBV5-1 CASSLGAGAQTQYF TGCGCCAGCAGCTTGGGAGCCGGCGCGCAGACCCAGTACTTC
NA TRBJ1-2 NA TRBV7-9 CASQSGVYGYTF TGTGCCAGTCAAAGCGGAGTCTATGGCTACACCTTC
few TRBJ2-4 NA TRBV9 CASSEQGSWAKNIQYF TGTGCCAGCAGCGAACAGGGATCATGGGCCAAAAACATTCAGTACTTC
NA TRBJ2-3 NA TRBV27 CASSLQRGDTQYF TGTGCCAGCAGTTTACAAAGAGGAGATACGCAGTATTTT
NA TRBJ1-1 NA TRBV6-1 CASLQGTEAFF TGTGCCAGCCTACAGGGAACTGAAGCTTTCTTT
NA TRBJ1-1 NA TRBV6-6 CASSDPGKGEAFF TGTGCCAGCAGTGACCCCGGGAAGGGTGAAGCTTTCTTT
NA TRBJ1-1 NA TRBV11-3 CASSFGRNTEAFF TGTGCCAGCAGCTTCGGACGGAACACTGAAGCTTTCTTT
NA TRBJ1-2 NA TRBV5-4 CASSLEHGFIGDGYTF TGTGCCAGCAGCTTGGAGCACGGGTTTATCGGCGATGGCTACACCTTC